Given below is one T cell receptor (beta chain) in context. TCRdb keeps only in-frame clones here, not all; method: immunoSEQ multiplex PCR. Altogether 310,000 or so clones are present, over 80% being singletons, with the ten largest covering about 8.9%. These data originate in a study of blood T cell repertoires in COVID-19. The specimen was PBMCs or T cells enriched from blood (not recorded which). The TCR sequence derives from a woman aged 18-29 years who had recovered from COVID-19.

This CDR3 is CASSPGQGGNEKLFF. The DNA for the CDR3 is TGTGCCAGCAGCCCCGGACAGGGCGGTAATGAAAAACTGTTTTTT. V usage is TRBV7-2 and J usage is TRBJ1-4, with 8 bases fitting TRBD1. In germline, CDR1 is SGHTA, CDR2 FQGNSA. CDR3 length: 15 residues. Trimming at V came to 5 bases and at J to 4 bases, leaving 6 bases not matched to a gene.